The 14 T cell receptor beta chains reported below all come from one sample, sequenced in a study of CD8 T cells in ankylosing spondylitis. TCRdb reprocessed the 5' RACE reads with MiXCR, giving one entry per CDR3 protein. The repertoire holds roughly 200,000 distinct CDR3 sequences, with 9.5% to 15% as singletons. The sequenced material came from blood, either unsorted or a sorted T cell fraction (not recorded which). All receptors come from a male donor with ankylosing spondylitis or in good health (not recorded which).

This clonotype was seen repeatedly, ten times or more. This chain links TRBV15 with TRBJ2-2; D is uncertain. The CDR3 loop spans 14 amino acids. Germline V gives CDR1 LNHNV, CDR2 YYDKDF (reference sequence). Trimming removed 2 bases from V and 3 bases from J, with 7 bases in between. The CDR3: CATSRRRDTGELFF. DNA for the CDR3: TGTGCCACCAGCAGACGAAGGGACACCGGGGAGCTGTTTTTT.

In this sample, this clonotype turned up many times. The chain joins TRBV27 to TRBJ2-3, with 7 bases identical to TRBD2. CDR3 length equals 14 residues. In germline, CDR1 is MNHEY, CDR2 SMNVEV (reference sequence). V was clipped by 8 bases and J by 7 bases; unmatched bases: 12. CDR3 coding DNA: TGTGCCAGCGTGGGAGCGGGGCCGCTATATACGCAGTATTTT. Translating it yields CASVGAGPLYTQYF.

This clonotype has a count of ten or more. The chain uses TRBV12-3 or TRBV12-4 and TRBJ2-3; weak D call: TRBD1 (6 bases). V dropped 7 bases and J dropped 0 bases, with 8 bases sitting between them. The CDR3 runs 13 residues. The CDR3 region is CASTQGSTDTQYF. The CDR3 nucleotides are TGTGCCAGCACCCAGGGGAGCACAGATACGCAGTATTTT.

This chain links TRBV20-1 with TRBJ2-1; possible D gene TRBD1, 6 bases. Per the germline V gene, CDR1 is DFQATT and CDR2 is SNEGSKA (reference sequence). The CDR3 is 16 residues long. V lost 5 bases and J lost 0, with 17 bases in between. The CDR3 DNA reads TGCAGTGCTGGGGACGACGACAGGAGCTCCTACAATGAGCAGTTCTTC. Protein product: CSAGDDDRSSYNEQFF.

This clonotype was counted only a few times. The chain joins TRBV4-1 to TRBJ2-7, with TRBD1 matching over 8 bases. The V gene's germline CDR1 is MGHRA and CDR2 YSYEKL. V lost 3 bases and J lost 3; bases outside the gene matches: 4. The CDR3 sequence is 14 residues long. As DNA, the CDR3 is TGCGCCAGCAGCCATAAACAGGGGGTCTACGAGCAGTACTTC. Its translation: CASSHKQGVYEQYF.

The gene calls are TRBV5-1 and TRBJ2-1; 9 nucleotides match TRBD1. Germline V gene lookup returns CDR1 SGHRS and CDR2 YFSETQ. Germline trimming cut 5 bases from V and 6 bases from J; bases unmatched to any gene: 6. This CDR3 region has 14 residues. CDR3: CASRDRGVINEQFF. CDR3 bases: TGCGCCAGCAGAGACAGGGGGGTTATCAATGAGCAGTTCTTC.

This clonotype was seen a handful of times. The rearrangement uses TRBV12-3 or TRBV12-4 and TRBJ2-1, with D maybe TRBD2 (5 bases). Trimming shortened V by 3 bases and J by 0 bases, and 9 bases separated the two germline ends. The CDR3 is 15 amino acids. Written as DNA, the CDR3 is TGTGCCAGCAGTTTCGCTGGGAGCTCCTACAATGAGCAGTTCTTC. Protein sequence: CASSFAGSSYNEQFF.

This clonotype was seen a few times. The chain has TRBV20-1 and TRBJ2-7; D perhaps matches TRBD1 (5 bases). Trimming took off 3 bases at V and 4 bases at J, with 13 bases between the two ends. The CDR3 contains 13 residues. Germline-derived CDR1 and CDR2 are DFQATT and SNEGSKA (reference sequence). DNA of the CDR3: TGCAGTGCTAGGATAGCCAGGGAATACGAGCAGTACTTC. Its protein is CSARIAREYEQYF.

This clonotype was recorded at least ten times. The rearrangement joins TRBV2 to TRBJ2-2, with a possible D match to TRBD2 (6 bases). The germline V gene encodes CDR1 SNHLY and CDR2 FYNNEI. V was pared by 7 bases and J by 0 bases, with 15 bases between. The length of the CDR3 is 16 residues. The CDR3 spells CASTNWGLPNTGELFF. The DNA for the CDR3 is TGTGCCAGCACCAATTGGGGACTCCCGAACACCGGGGAGCTGTTTTTT.

This clonotype has at least ten counts. The chain is built from TRBV29-1 and TRBJ2-3, with D tentatively TRBD2 (5 bases). Germline CDR1 reads SQVTM; CDR2 reads ANQGSEA. Trimming cost V 7 bases and J 1 base, with 12 bases left between them. This CDR3 has 13 amino acids. Written as DNA, the CDR3 is TGCAGCGCAGAAGGGCGGGGCACAGATACGCAGTATTTT. Translating gives CSAEGRGTDTQYF.

V gene TRBV12-3 or TRBV12-4 combines with J gene TRBJ2-2; 9 nucleotides line up with TRBD2. This CDR3 has 16 amino acids. The junction had 7 bases not matched to a gene; V was cut back by 3 bases and J by 5 bases. The CDR3 region is CASSFFAGGPTGELFF. The CDR3 region has the DNA TGTGCCAGCAGTTTTTTTGCGGGGGGGCCTACCGGGGAGCTGTTTTTT.

The rearrangement uses TRBV11-2 and TRBJ2-5; D may be TRBD2 (6 bases). This CDR3 has 18 amino acids. V lost 1 base and J lost 1, with 19 bases in between. Germline V lookup: CDR1 SGHAT, CDR2 FQNNGV. CDR3 in amino acids: CASSLGFAGGPIQETQYF. CDR3 DNA sequence: TGTGCCAGCAGCTTAGGGTTCGCCGGGGGACCAATCCAAGAGACCCAGTACTTC. Full variable domain (remainder filled in from reference TRBV11-2 and TRBJ2-5): EAGVAQSPRYKIIEKRQSVAFWCNPISGHATLYWYQQILGQGPKLLIQFQNNGVVDDSQLPKDRFSAERLKGVDSTLKIQPAKLEDSAVYLCASSLGFAGGPIQETQYFGPGTRLLVL.

The chain has TRBV27 and TRBJ2-5, with D possibly TRBD1 on 5 matching bases. The CDR3 runs to 14 residues. V was clipped by 7 bases and J by 4 bases, with 16 bases between them. Germline V gene data show CDR1 as MNHEY and CDR2 as SMNVEV (reference sequence). The CDR3 is CASTPNPQGETQYF. CDR3 in DNA: TGTGCCAGCACTCCGAATCCCCAGGGAGAGACCCAGTACTTC.

This chain links TRBV27 with TRBJ1-5; 10 bases align to TRBD1. The CDR3 sequence is 15 residues long. Trimming took 5 bases from V and 9 from J; bases not matched to a gene: 10. Per germline, CDR1 MNHEY and CDR2 SMNVEV (reference sequence). The CDR3 DNA is TGTGCCAGCAGTCCCGGGACAGGGGCATTTGCGCCCCAGCATTTT. Protein product: CASSPGTGAFAPQHF.